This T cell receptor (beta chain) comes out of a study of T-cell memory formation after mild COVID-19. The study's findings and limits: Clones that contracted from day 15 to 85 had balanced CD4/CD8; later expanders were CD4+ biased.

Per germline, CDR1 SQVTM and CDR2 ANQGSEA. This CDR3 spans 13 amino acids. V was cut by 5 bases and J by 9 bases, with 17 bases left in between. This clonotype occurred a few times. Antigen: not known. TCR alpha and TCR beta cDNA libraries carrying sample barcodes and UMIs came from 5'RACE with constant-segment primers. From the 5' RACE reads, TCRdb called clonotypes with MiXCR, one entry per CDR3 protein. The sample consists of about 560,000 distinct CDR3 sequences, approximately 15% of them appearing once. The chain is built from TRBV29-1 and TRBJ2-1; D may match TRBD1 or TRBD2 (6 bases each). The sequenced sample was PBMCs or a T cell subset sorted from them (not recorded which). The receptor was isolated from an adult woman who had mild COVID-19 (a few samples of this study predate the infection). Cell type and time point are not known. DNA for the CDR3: TGCAGCGTTTCTGATTACGGAGGGGGTGAGCAGTTCTTC. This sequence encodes CSVSDYGGGEQFF.